One sample yielded the 13 T cell receptor beta chains listed below, sequenced in a study of chemoradiotherapy in HPV16-positive cancers. Clones were read by immunoSEQ multiplex PCR, and TCRdb kept only the in-frame ones, dropping some. The repertoire holds approximately 3,300 clones, with around nine tenths as singletons. The specimen comprised tumor tissue, sampled from a patient who underwent chemoradiotherapy. All receptors come from a human donor with HPV-associated anogenital cancer.

The chain is built from TRBV11-1 and TRBJ2-5; 10 nucleotides align to TRBD1. CDR1 is SGHAT and CDR2 is FQDESV in the germline V gene (reference sequence). The length of the CDR3 is 16 residues. J lost 5 bases, V lost 4 bases, and 10 bases had no gene match. CDR3 in amino acids: CASSSGTGVSKETQYF. The CDR3 DNA sequence: TGTGCCAGCAGCTCCGGGACAGGGGTAAGTAAGGAGACCCAGTACTTC.

The rearrangement links TRBV7-9 to TRBJ2-7; the D gene is possibly TRBD1 (6 bases). Trimming stripped 0 bases from V and 2 bases from J, with 8 bases between. The CDR3 contains 14 residues. The germline V gene encodes CDR1 SEHNR and CDR2 FQNEAQ (reference sequence). The CDR3 loop reads CASSLAGQTYEQYF. CDR3 DNA sequence: TGTGCCAGCAGCTTAGCCGGACAGACCTACGAGCAGTACTTC.

The count of this clone is one. V gene TRBV28 combines with J gene TRBJ2-7; D gene unclear. Trimming took 6 bases from V and 9 from J, leaving 21 bases between them. The CDR3 is 14 residues long. Germline-derived CDR1 and CDR2 are MDHEN and SYDVKM. The CDR3: CASSQATGSTVQYF. CDR3 nucleotide sequence: TGTGCCAGCAGCCAAGCTACCGGCTCTACGGTGCAGTACTTC.

The genes are TRBV6-7 and TRBJ2-7; 8 bases line up with TRBD2. TRBV6-7 is recorded as an ORF, its role being uncertain. Germline trimming cut 6 bases from V and 2 bases from J; bases unmatched to any gene: 6. The CDR3 is made up of 14 amino acids. Written as DNA, the CDR3 is TGTGCCAGCAGCCCGGGGGGGATCACCTACGAGCAGTACTTC. The encoded protein is CASSPGGITYEQYF.

The chain couples TRBV4-1 to TRBJ2-3, with TRBD2 matching 8 bases. Germline V CDR1 and CDR2: MGHRA, YSYEKL. Losses at the gene ends were 6 bases for V and 3 bases for J; bases not matched to a gene: 11. The CDR3 sequence is 16 residues long. The CDR3 protein is CASSLSGGPRTDTQYF. The CDR3 bases are TGCGCCAGCAGTTTATCGGGAGGGCCAAGAACAGATACGCAGTATTTT.

This chain links TRBV19 with TRBJ2-3; D is unresolved. Germline-derived CDR1 and CDR2 are LNHDA and SQIVND (reference sequence). The CDR3 covers 13 residues. Trimming stripped 7 bases from V and 6 bases from J, with 14 bases between. The CDR3 coding sequence is TGTGCCAGTACTGATGACCGCCCGGATACGCAGTATTTT. Translated, it gives CASTDDRPDTQYF.

This clone was observed a few times. The chain carries TRBV2 and TRBJ1-2, with D possibly being TRBD1 (5 bases). V lost 6 bases, J lost 6 bases, and 11 bases lay in between. The length of the CDR3 is 12 residues. Germline-derived CDR1 and CDR2 are SNHLY and FYNNEI. CDR3 region: CASRADSDGYTF. In DNA form, the CDR3 reads TGTGCCAGCAGGGCAGACAGCGATGGCTACACCTTC.

The rearrangement joins TRBV4-3 to TRBJ2-6; D uncertain. The germline CDR1 and CDR2 sequences are LGHNA and YSLEER. V shed 0 bases and J shed 0 bases, with 3 bases lying between them. CDR3 length: 15 amino acids. CDR3 in amino acids: CASSQESSGANVLTF. CDR3 bases: TGCGCCAGCAGCCAAGAGTCCTCTGGGGCCAACGTCCTGACTTTC.

In this sample, this clone turned up once. The chain couples TRBV28 to TRBJ1-3, with 8 nucleotides matching TRBD1. J gave up 12 bases and V 3 bases, and 13 bases lay outside the gene matches. The CDR3 length is 15 residues. Germline assignment: CDR1 MDHEN and CDR2 SYDVKM. The CDR3 DNA is TGTGCCAGCAGTTTTCTCGGACAGGGAGGAGTGGGCATATATTTT. This encodes CASSFLGQGGVGIYF.

This clone has only a few counts. The genes are TRBV9 and TRBJ2-3; no firm D call. CDR3 size: 15 residues. Germline V gene lookup returns CDR1 SGDLS and CDR2 YYNGEE. V was pared by 0 bases and J by 0 bases, with 8 bases between. CDR3 bases: TGTGCCAGCAGCGTAGCGGCCTCTAGCACAGATACGCAGTATTTT. This encodes CASSVAASSTDTQYF.

V and J are TRBV9 and TRBJ2-7, with TRBD2 as a possible D gene (5 bases). The V end was cut by 1 base, the J end by 4 bases, with 15 bases between. The V gene's germline CDR1 is SGDLS and CDR2 YYNGEE. CDR3 length: 15 amino acids. CDR3 amino acids: CASSVTDFTPYEQYF. The CDR3 DNA reads as TGTGCCAGCAGCGTAACGGACTTCACCCCTTACGAGCAGTACTTC. Full variable domain (rest looked up from reference TRBV9 and TRBJ2-7): DSGVTQTPKHLITATGQRVTLRCSPRSGDLSVYWYQQSLDQGLQFLIQYYNGEERAKGNILERFSAQQFPDLHSELNLSSLELGDSALYFCASSVTDFTPYEQYFGPGTRLTVT.

The V and J genes are TRBV6-6 and TRBJ2-1, with a tentative D call TRBD1 (6 bases). V was clipped by 6 bases and J by 0 bases, with 12 bases between them. The CDR3 totals 15 residues. CDR1 is MNHNY and CDR2 is SVGAGI in the germline V gene (reference sequence). The CDR3 DNA reads TGTGCCAGCAGAAATGGACAGAGCTCCTACAATGAGCAGTTCTTC. It is translated as CASRNGQSSYNEQFF.

The chain carries TRBV27 and TRBJ2-5, with 8 bases lining up with TRBD2. Trimming took 2 bases from V and 2 from J; bases not matched to a gene: 13. CDR1 and CDR2 (germline): MNHEY, SMNVEV (reference sequence). The CDR3 is 18 residues long. The DNA for the CDR3 is TGTGCCAGCAGTTTAAGGGGGACTAGAGTCCGGGGACAAGAGACCCAGTACTTC. Its protein product is CASSLRGTRVRGQETQYF.